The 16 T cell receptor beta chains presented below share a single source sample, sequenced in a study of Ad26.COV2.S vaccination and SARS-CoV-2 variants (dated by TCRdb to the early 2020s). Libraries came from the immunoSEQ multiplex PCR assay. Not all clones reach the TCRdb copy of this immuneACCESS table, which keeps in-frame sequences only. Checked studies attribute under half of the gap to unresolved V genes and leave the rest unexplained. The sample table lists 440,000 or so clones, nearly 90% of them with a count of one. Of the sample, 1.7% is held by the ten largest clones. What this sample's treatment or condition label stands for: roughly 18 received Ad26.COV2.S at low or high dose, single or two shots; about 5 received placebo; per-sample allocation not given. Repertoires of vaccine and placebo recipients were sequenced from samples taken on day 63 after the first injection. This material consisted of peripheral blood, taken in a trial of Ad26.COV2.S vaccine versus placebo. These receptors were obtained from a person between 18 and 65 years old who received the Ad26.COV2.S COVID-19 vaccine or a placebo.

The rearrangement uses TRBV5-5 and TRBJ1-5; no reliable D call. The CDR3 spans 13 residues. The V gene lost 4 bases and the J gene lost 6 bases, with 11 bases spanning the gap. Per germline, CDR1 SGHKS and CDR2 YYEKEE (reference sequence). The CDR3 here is CASSDAAGQPQHF. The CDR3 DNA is TGTGCCAGCAGCGACGCGGCTGGTCAGCCCCAGCATTTT.

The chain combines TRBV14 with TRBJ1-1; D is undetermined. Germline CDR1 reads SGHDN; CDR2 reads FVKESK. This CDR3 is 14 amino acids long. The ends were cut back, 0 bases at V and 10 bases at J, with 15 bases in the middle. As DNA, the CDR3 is TGTGCCAGCAGCCAAGATGAAAGGTGGGGTTCAGCTTTCTTT. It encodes CASSQDERWGSAFF.

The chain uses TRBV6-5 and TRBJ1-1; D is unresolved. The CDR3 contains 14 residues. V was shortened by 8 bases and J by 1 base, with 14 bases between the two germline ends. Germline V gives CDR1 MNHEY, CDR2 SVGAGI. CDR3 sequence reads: CASGGPAGNTEAFF. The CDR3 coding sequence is TGTGCCAGCGGAGGCCCCGCCGGGAACACTGAAGCTTTCTTT.

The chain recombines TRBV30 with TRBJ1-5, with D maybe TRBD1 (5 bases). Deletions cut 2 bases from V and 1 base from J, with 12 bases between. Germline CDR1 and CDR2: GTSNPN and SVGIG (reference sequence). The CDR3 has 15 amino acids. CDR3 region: CAWSSGGSSNQPQHF. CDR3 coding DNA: TGTGCCTGGAGTTCGGGGGGATCGAGCAATCAGCCCCAGCATTTT. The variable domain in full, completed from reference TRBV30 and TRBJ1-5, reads SQTIHQWPATLVQPVGSPLSLECTVEGTSNPNLYWYRQAAGRGLQLLFYSVGIGQISSEVPQNLSASRPQDRQFILSSKKLLLSDSGFYLCAWSSGGSSNQPQHFGDGTRLSIL.

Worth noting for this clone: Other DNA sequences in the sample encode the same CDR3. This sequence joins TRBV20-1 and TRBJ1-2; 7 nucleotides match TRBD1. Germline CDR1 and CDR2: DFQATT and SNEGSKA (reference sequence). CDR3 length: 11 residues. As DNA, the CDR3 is TGCAGCGCCAGGGGGGCATATGGCTACACCTTC. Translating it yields CSARGAYGYTF.

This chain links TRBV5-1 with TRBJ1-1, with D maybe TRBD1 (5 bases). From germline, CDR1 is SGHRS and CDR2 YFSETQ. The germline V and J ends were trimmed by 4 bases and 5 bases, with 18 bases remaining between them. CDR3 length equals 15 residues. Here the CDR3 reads CASSLQRGSWTEAFF. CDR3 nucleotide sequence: TGCGCCAGCAGCCTGCAAAGGGGATCGTGGACTGAAGCTTTCTTT.

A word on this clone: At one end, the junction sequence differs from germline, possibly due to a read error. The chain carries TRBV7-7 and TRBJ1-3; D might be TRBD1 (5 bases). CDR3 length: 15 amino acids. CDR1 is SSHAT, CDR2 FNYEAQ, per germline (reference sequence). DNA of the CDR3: TGTGCTAGCAGCCCGGGACCGTATACTGGAAACACCATATATTTT. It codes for CASSPGPYTGNTIYF.

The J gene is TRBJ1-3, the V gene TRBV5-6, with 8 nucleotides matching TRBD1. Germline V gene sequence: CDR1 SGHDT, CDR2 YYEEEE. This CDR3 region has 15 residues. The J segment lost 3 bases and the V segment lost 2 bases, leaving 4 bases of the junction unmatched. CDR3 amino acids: CASSFGQGFGNTIYF. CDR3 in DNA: TGTGCCAGCAGCTTTGGACAGGGCTTTGGAAACACCATATATTTT.

The chain's CDR3 is CASSRRGLYGYTF. In DNA, the CDR3 is TGTGCCAGTAGTCGTCGCGGTCTCTATGGCTACACCTTC. This chain connects TRBV19 to TRBJ1-2; D uncertain. CDR1 and CDR2 (germline): LNHDA, SQIVND (reference sequence). The V end was cut by 5 bases, the J end by 4 bases, with 11 bases between. This CDR3 is 13 amino acids long.

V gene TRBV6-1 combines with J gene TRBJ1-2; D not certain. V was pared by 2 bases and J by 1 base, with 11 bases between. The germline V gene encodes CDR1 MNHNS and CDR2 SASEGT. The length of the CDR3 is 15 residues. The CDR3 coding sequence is TGTGCCAGCAGTGAACCGGGGTACCTTAACTATGGCTACACCTTC. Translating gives CASSEPGYLNYGYTF.

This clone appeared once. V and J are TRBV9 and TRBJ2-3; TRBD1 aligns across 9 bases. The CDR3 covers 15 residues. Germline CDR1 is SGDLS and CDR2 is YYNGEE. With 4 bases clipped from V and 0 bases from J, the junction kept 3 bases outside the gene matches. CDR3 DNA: TGTGCCAGCAGCTGGGGACAGGGTAGCACAGATACGCAGTATTTT. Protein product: CASSWGQGSTDTQYF.

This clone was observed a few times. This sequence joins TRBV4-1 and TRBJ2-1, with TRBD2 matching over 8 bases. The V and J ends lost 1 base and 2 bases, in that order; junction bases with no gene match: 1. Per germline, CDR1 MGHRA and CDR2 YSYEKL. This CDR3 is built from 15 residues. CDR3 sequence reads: CASSQASGPYNEQFF. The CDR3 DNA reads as TGCGCCAGCAGCCAAGCTAGCGGGCCCTACAATGAGCAGTTCTTC.

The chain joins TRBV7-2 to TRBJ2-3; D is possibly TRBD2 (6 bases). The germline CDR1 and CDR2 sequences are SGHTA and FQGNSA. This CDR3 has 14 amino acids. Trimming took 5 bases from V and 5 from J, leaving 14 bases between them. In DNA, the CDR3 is TGTGCCAGCAGCATGGCGGGGCGGGGAGATACGCAGTATTTT. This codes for CASSMAGRGDTQYF.

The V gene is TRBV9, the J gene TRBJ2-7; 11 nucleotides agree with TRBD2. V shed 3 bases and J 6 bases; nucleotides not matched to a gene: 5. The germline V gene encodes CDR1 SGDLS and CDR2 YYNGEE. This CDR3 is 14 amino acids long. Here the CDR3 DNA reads TGTGCCAGCAGCGCAGGACTAGCGGGTTCCGAGCAGTACTTC. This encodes CASSAGLAGSEQYF.

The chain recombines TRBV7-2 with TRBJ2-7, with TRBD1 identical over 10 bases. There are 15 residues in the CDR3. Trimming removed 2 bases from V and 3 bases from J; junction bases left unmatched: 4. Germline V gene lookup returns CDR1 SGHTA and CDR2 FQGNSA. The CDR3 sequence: CASSLLGTGDYEQYF. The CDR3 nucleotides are TGTGCCAGCAGCTTACTCGGGACAGGGGACTACGAGCAGTACTTC.

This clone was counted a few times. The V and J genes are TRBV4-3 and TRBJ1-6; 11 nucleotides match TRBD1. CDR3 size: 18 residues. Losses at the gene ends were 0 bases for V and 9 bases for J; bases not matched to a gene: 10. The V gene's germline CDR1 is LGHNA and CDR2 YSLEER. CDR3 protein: CASSQDPSGTGGFSPLHF. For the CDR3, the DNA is TGCGCCAGCAGCCAAGATCCGAGTGGGACAGGGGGTTTTTCACCCCTCCACTTT.